Below are 9 T cell receptor beta chains sequenced from a single sample in a study of OX40 agonist ivuxolimab in advanced cancers. TCRdb's copy holds only in-frame clones and misses some; the assay was immunoSEQ multiplex PCR. The sample has about 36,000 clones, under 85% seen once; the top ten hold around 13%. Source: CD4+ or CD8+ T cells sorted from blood, taken in a trial of the OX40 agonist ivuxolimab. These receptors all stem from an adult with an advanced solid tumor such as melanoma, head and neck, liver or kidney cancer.

This clone was seen just once. This sequence joins TRBV5-1 and TRBJ2-7, with 7 bases lining up with TRBD1. Trimming removed 0 bases from V and 0 bases from J; junction bases left unmatched: 6. This CDR3 is built from 16 residues. Per the germline V gene, CDR1 is SGHRS and CDR2 is YFSETQ. In DNA form, the CDR3 reads TGCGCCAGCAGCTTGGTCGTCGGGACAGCCTCCTACGAGCAGTACTTC. Amino acid sequence: CASSLVVGTASYEQYF.

V is TRBV9 and J is TRBJ2-7, with D perhaps being TRBD1 or TRBD2 (5 bases each). Between the trimmed V and J ends, which lost 0 bases and 2 bases, there was a span of 12 bases. The CDR3 spans 15 residues. Germline CDR1 is SGDLS and CDR2 is YYNGEE. Here the CDR3 reads CASSVDGTSAYEQYF. The CDR3, as DNA: TGTGCCAGCAGCGTAGATGGGACGTCAGCCTACGAGCAGTACTTC.

The V gene is TRBV6-1, the J gene TRBJ2-5, with D unclear. Trimming removed 8 bases from V and 2 bases from J, with 3 bases in between. The V gene's germline CDR1 is MNHNS and CDR2 SASEGT. CDR3 size: 10 residues. The CDR3 loop reads CASGQETQYF. CDR3 in DNA: TGTGCCAGCGGACAAGAGACCCAGTACTTC.

This clone was seen more than once but under ten times. V is TRBV6-5 and J is TRBJ1-6; no reliable D call. CDR3 length equals 15 residues. V lost 6 bases and J 5 bases, leaving 14 bases between the germline ends. Germline V gives CDR1 MNHEY, CDR2 SVGAGI. The DNA of the CDR3 is TGTGCCAGCAGGACCACCGGACGGAATAATTCACCCCTCCACTTT. Translated: CASRTTGRNNSPLHF.

The chain links TRBV6-6 to TRBJ2-1, with 9 bases matching TRBD1. The germline CDR1 and CDR2 sequences are MNHNY and SVGAGI (reference sequence). CDR3 length: 16 amino acids. Trimming at V came to 5 bases and at J to 7 bases, leaving 12 bases not matched to a gene. CDR3 in amino acids: CASSHTGQGGGNEQFF. The CDR3 nucleotides are TGTGCCAGCAGTCATACGGGACAGGGAGGAGGAAATGAGCAGTTCTTC.

Regarding this clone: Because the CDR3 is missing its conserved closing phenylalanine or tryptophan, this is likely a read error. V and J are TRBV2 and TRBJ2-7, with a tentative D call TRBD2 (5 bases). The CDR3 extends over 13 amino acids. Germline V lookup: CDR1 SNHLY, CDR2 FYNNEI. V lost 4 bases and J 3 bases, leaving 10 bases between the germline ends. The DNA of the CDR3 is TGTGCCAGCAGTGGGGAGTACCACTACGAGCAGTACCTC. Translation gives CASSGEYHYEQYL.

The V call is TRBV6-4, the J call TRBJ1-2; 9 positions match TRBD1. Germline CDR1 reads MRHNA; CDR2 reads SNTAGT. CDR3 length: 17 amino acids. The J segment lost 2 bases and the V segment lost 2 bases, leaving 9 bases of the junction unmatched. This CDR3 reads CASSDTRYRGLNYGYTF. The DNA of the CDR3 is TGTGCCAGCAGTGACACCAGATACAGGGGGCTGAACTATGGCTACACCTTC.

This clone came up a few times. This chain uses TRBV9 with TRBJ1-4, with a tentative D call TRBD1 (5 bases). V lost 0 bases and J 9 bases, leaving 12 bases between the germline ends. The germline CDR1 and CDR2 sequences are SGDLS and YYNGEE. This CDR3 region has 14 residues. Written as DNA, the CDR3 is TGTGCCAGCAGCGTAGATGGGGCGAGCCAAAAACTGTTTTTT. It codes for CASSVDGASQKLFF.

The V call is TRBV18, the J call TRBJ1-3, with 10 bases identical to TRBD1. J lost 3 bases, V lost 3 bases, and 5 bases had no gene match. Germline CDR1 reads KGHSH; CDR2 reads LQKENI. The CDR3 runs to 16 residues. This chain's CDR3 is CASSPGQGVYGNTIYF. DNA for the CDR3: TGTGCCAGCTCACCCGGACAGGGGGTATATGGAAACACCATATATTTT.